Sequencing of this T cell receptor beta chain was carried out in a study of CD8 T cells in ankylosing spondylitis. Study outcomes and limitations: Characteristic, it appeared, of ankylosing spondylitis blood was a TCR beta motif of roughly eight highly homologous variants. Significantly higher representation of disease-linked clones was reported for matched ankylosing spondylitis synovial fluid. Peripheral blood samples showed relatively rare disease-linked clones, and these clones were CD8+.

Construction of TCR beta libraries was performed using quantitative 5'-RACE with molecular barcodes. MiXCR, applied by TCRdb to the 5' RACE reads, yields one record per CDR3 protein. The data contain about 69,000 distinct CDR3 sequences, under 5.5% of them seen just once; the ten biggest clones take up over 2%. This clonotype came up many times. Its antigen is currently unknown. This receptor was identified in a male donor with ankylosing spondylitis or in good health (not recorded which). The material sequenced was blood, either unsorted or a sorted T cell fraction (not recorded which).

This CDR3 reads CASSGDSVYGYTF. For the CDR3, the DNA is TGCGCCAGCAGTGGCGACAGCGTCTATGGCTACACCTTC. This rearrangement joins TRBV10-2 to TRBJ1-2, with D perhaps TRBD1 (5 bases). The CDR3 has 13 residues. Germline CDR1 and CDR2: WSHSY and SAAADI. V dropped 4 bases and J dropped 4 bases, with 10 bases sitting between them.